The next 17 T cell receptor beta chains were all read from a single sample in a study of T cells in Graves' hyperthyroidism and ophthalmopathy. Authors of the study amplified TCR beta CDR3 regions from RNA transcripts. An initial round of RT-PCR targeting the TCR CDR3 relied on the HTBI primer set. TCRdb processed the multiplex PCR reads anew with MiXCR; each CDR3 protein has one entry. The sample has over 200,000 distinct CDR3 sequences; about a sixth are singletons. The sequencing input was blood. These receptor sequences come from a man aged 45 to 65 with Graves' hyperthyroidism.

This clonotype has ten or more counts. The genes are TRBV28 and TRBJ1-1, with 7 bases that match TRBD1. V lost 9 bases to trimming and J lost 10 bases; unmatched junction nucleotides: 14. From germline, CDR1 is MDHEN and CDR2 SYDVKM. This CDR3 has 13 residues. The CDR3, as DNA: TGTGCCAGTGAATCAGGGGGGTATTACGGAGCTTTCTTT. The encoded protein is CASESGGYYGAFF.

The chain couples TRBV19 to TRBJ2-2; tentatively, D is TRBD1 (5 bases). V gave up 6 bases and J gave up 4 bases, with 12 bases separating them. Germline assignment: CDR1 LNHDA and CDR2 SQIVND (reference sequence). The CDR3 sequence is 14 residues long. The CDR3 loop is CASRSVGATGELFF. As DNA, the CDR3 is TGTGCCAGTAGATCCGTTGGGGCCACCGGGGAGCTGTTTTTT.

This clonotype was seen repeatedly, ten times or more. This chain connects TRBV30 to TRBJ2-1; D possibly uses TRBD1 or TRBD2 (5 bases each). CDR3 length equals 12 residues. Germline V CDR1 and CDR2: GTSNPN, SVGIG (reference sequence). V lost 3 bases to trimming and J lost 9 bases, with 12 bases between them. The CDR3, as DNA: TGTGCCTGGAGCGTGGGGACCGGTGAGCAGTTCTTC. This codes for CAWSVGTGEQFF. Based on the CDR3 plus reference TRBV30 and TRBJ2-1, the full variable domain is SQTIHQWPATLVQPVGSPLSLECTVEGTSNPNLYWYRQAAGRGLQLLFYSVGIGQISSEVPQNLSASRPQDRQFILSSKKLLLSDSGFYLCAWSVGTGEQFFGPGTRLTVL.

The table lists this clonotype with many counts. The chain recombines TRBV6-1 with TRBJ1-2; tentative D call: TRBD1 (5 bases). Germline values: CDR1 MNHNS, CDR2 SASEGT. V was pared by 0 bases and J by 4 bases, with 12 bases between. The CDR3 runs 15 residues. The CDR3 DNA is TGTGCCAGCAGTGAAGCTGGGGGACCTGGCTATGGCTACACCTTC. Translating gives CASSEAGGPGYGYTF.

The chain recombines TRBV4-1 with TRBJ2-1; 13 bases line up with TRBD2. The CDR3 runs to 15 residues. Germline values: CDR1 MGHRA, CDR2 YSYEKL. The V and J ends lost 5 bases and 8 bases, in that order; junction bases with no gene match: 6. This CDR3 reads CASSEGLAGVYEQFF. The CDR3 DNA is TGCGCCAGCAGCGAAGGACTAGCGGGAGTTTATGAGCAGTTCTTC.

This clonotype has just a few counts. The genes are TRBV9 and TRBJ2-6, with 8 bases that match TRBD1. Unmatched junction bases numbered 0, after V lost 0 bases and J lost 1 base. This CDR3 has 16 residues. CDR1 is SGDLS and CDR2 is YYNGEE in the germline V gene. Written as DNA, the CDR3 is TGTGCCAGCAGCGTAGACAGGGGGTCTGGGGCCAACGTCCTGACTTTC. The encoded protein is CASSVDRGSGANVLTF.

Only a few counts were recorded for this clonotype. The chain combines TRBV6-1 with TRBJ1-2; D possibly corresponds to TRBD1 (6 bases). The V end was cut by 0 bases, the J end by 5 bases, with 22 bases between. Germline values: CDR1 MNHNS, CDR2 SASEGT. The CDR3 runs to 18 residues. The CDR3, as DNA: TGTGCCAGCAGTGAAGCGTGGGACACCTCTTCGGATGAATATGGCTACACCTTC. Its translation: CASSEAWDTSSDEYGYTF.

This clonotype has ten or more counts. The CDR3 nucleotides read TGCGCCAGCAGCAGGACAGGGGGAAGCTCCTACAATGAGCAGTTCTTC. Translated: CASSRTGGSSYNEQFF. V gene TRBV5-1 combines with J gene TRBJ2-1; 10 bases map to TRBD1. Germline assignment: CDR1 SGHRS and CDR2 YFSETQ. Unmatched junction bases numbered 4, after V lost 4 bases and J lost 0 bases. This CDR3 contains 16 residues.

This clonotype has ten or more counts. This chain connects TRBV12-3 or TRBV12-4 to TRBJ1-6; D ambiguous. CDR3 size: 13 residues. V lost 3 bases to trimming and J lost 8 bases, with 8 bases between them. The CDR3 sequence: CASSLLRDSPLHF. As DNA, the CDR3 is TGTGCCAGCAGTTTGCTCCGCGATTCACCCCTCCACTTT.

This clonotype was seen more than once but under ten times. This rearrangement joins TRBV3-1 to TRBJ2-2; 16 bases are shared with TRBD2. The CDR3 runs to 20 residues. The V and J ends lost 1 base and 3 bases, in that order; junction bases with no gene match: 8. The V gene's germline CDR1 is LGHDT and CDR2 YNNKEL (reference sequence). The CDR3 loop reads CASSQAPGLAGGPYTGELFF. The CDR3 DNA reads as TGTGCCAGCAGCCAAGCGCCGGGACTAGCGGGAGGGCCATACACCGGGGAGCTGTTTTTT. The whole variable domain, remainder taken from reference TRBV3-1 and TRBJ2-2, is DTAVSQTPKYLVTQMGNDKSIKCEQNLGHDTMYWYKQDSKKFLKIMFSYNNKELIINETVPNRFSPKSPDKAHLNLHINSLELGDSAVYFCASSQAPGLAGGPYTGELFFGEGSRLTVL.

This clonotype was seen many times. V and J are TRBV11-2 and TRBJ2-3; D is perhaps TRBD2 (5 bases). Trimming removed 1 base at V and 3 bases at J, with 5 bases between. There are 13 residues in the CDR3. The germline gives CDR1 SGHAT, CDR2 FQNNGV. The CDR3 bases are TGTGCCAGCAGCTTAGGGGAGACAGATACGCAGTATTTT. Translating it yields CASSLGETDTQYF.

This clonotype was counted only a few times. The V and J genes are TRBV12-5 and TRBJ2-3; D is possibly TRBD1 (5 bases). The CDR3 sequence is 14 residues long. V shed 6 bases and J shed 1 base, with 11 bases lying between them. Germline V lookup: CDR1 LGHNT, CDR2 FRNRAP. The CDR3 sequence is CASGPKTGTDTQYF. The CDR3 DNA is TGTGCTAGTGGCCCAAAGACAGGCACAGATACGCAGTATTTT.

In this sample, this clonotype turned up once. V gene TRBV20-1 combines with J gene TRBJ2-3, with TRBD2 identical over 13 bases. The CDR3 sequence is 15 residues long. V was pared by 6 bases and J by 5 bases, with 8 bases of the junction left unmatched. Germline CDR1 DFQATT, CDR2 SNEGSKA (reference sequence). The CDR3 sequence is CSASTSGGSGDTQYF. The CDR3 DNA follows: TGCAGTGCGTCGACTAGCGGGGGGAGCGGAGATACGCAGTATTTT.

This clonotype was seen ten or more times. The V call is TRBV20-1, the J call TRBJ2-3; 8 bases are shared with TRBD2. The V gene's germline CDR1 is DFQATT and CDR2 SNEGSKA (reference sequence). The CDR3 contains 14 residues. V dropped 6 bases and J dropped 1; count of bases not matched to a gene: 6. DNA for the CDR3: TGCAGTGCAAGGACTAGCATCGGCACAGATACGCAGTATTTT. Translating it yields CSARTSIGTDTQYF.

Here the CDR3 reads CASGQGQGVSNQPQHF. The CDR3 DNA follows: TGTGCCAGCGGTCAGGGACAGGGCGTAAGCAATCAGCCCCAGCATTTT. The chain combines TRBV12-3 or TRBV12-4 with TRBJ1-5; 9 nucleotides agree with TRBD1. Trimming cost V 8 bases and J 1 base; bases outside gene matches: 9. There are 16 residues in the CDR3.

Only a few counts were recorded for this clonotype. V usage is TRBV24-1 and J usage is TRBJ2-3; D may be TRBD2 (6 bases). Germline V gene lookup returns CDR1 KGHDR and CDR2 SFDVKD. The CDR3 contains 16 residues. Deletions cut 4 bases from V and 2 bases from J, with 15 bases between. The CDR3 DNA is TGTGCCACCAGTGACCCCCTTCGCGGGACCACAGATACGCAGTATTTT. Amino acid sequence: CATSDPLRGTTDTQYF.

The chain recombines TRBV29-1 with TRBJ1-2, with D perhaps TRBD1 (5 bases). Deletions cut 0 bases from V and 8 bases from J, with 19 bases between. The CDR3 spans 15 residues. Germline V gives CDR1 SQVTM, CDR2 ANQGSEA. The CDR3 region is CSVEDQWRQGGGYTF. CDR3 in DNA: TGCAGCGTTGAAGATCAGTGGCGGCAGGGAGGAGGCTACACCTTC.